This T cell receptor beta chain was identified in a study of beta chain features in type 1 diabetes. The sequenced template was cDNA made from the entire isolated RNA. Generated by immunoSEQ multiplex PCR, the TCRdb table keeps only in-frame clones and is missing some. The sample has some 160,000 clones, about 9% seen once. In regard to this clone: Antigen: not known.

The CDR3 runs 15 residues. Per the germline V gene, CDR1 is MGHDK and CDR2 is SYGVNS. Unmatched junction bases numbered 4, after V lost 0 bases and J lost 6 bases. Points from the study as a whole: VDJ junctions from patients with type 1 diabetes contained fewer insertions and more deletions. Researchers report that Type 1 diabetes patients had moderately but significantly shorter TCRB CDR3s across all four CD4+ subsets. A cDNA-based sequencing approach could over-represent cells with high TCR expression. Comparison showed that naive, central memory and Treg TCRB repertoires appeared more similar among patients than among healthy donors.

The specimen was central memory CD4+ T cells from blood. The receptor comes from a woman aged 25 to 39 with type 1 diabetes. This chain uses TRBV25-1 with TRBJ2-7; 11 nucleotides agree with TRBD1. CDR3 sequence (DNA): TGTGCCAGCAGTGAATATTTGGACAGGGGGCCCGAGCAGTACTTC. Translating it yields CASSEYLDRGPEQYF.